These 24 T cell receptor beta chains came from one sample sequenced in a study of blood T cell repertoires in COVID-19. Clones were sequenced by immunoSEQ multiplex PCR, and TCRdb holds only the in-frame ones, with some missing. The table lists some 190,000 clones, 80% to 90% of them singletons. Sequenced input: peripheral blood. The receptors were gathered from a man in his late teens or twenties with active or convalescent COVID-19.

Here the CDR3 DNA reads TGTGCCAGCAGCTTGAGCCTAACAGGACCCCAAGAGACCCAGTACTTC. This gives the protein CASSLSLTGPQETQYF. This chain uses TRBV5-4 with TRBJ2-5; D perhaps matches TRBD1 (5 bases). Germline V gene sequence: CDR1 SGHNT, CDR2 YYREEE (reference sequence). CDR3 length equals 16 residues. V was pared by 1 base and J by 1 base, with 14 bases between.

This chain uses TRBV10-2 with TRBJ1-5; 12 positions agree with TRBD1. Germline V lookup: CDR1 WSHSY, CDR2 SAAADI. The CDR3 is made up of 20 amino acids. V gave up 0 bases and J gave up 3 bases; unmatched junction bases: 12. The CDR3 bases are TGCGCCAGCAGTGAGTCCTTAGCCGGGACAGGGGGCTCCCTCAATCAGCCCCAGCATTTT. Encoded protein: CASSESLAGTGGSLNQPQHF.

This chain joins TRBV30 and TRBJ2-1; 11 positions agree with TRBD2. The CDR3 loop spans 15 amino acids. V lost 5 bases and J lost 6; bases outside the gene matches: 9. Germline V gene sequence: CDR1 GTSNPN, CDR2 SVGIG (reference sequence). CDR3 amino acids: CAWAEKLAGVNEQFF. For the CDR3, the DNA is TGTGCCTGGGCCGAGAAACTAGCGGGAGTCAATGAGCAGTTCTTC.

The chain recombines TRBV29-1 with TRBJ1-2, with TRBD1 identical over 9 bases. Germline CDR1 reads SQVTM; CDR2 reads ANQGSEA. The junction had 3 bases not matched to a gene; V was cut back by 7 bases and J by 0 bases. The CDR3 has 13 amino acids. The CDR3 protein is CSAGQGSNYGYTF. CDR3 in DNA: TGCAGCGCAGGACAGGGGTCTAACTATGGCTACACCTTC.

This chain's CDR3 is CASSLSREPYNEQFF. In nucleotides, the CDR3 is TGTGCCAGCAGCCTGTCTCGAGAGCCCTACAATGAGCAGTTCTTC. This chain connects TRBV6-4 to TRBJ2-1; D unresolved. The V end was cut by 6 bases, the J end by 2 bases, with 14 bases between. Germline CDR1 is MRHNA and CDR2 is SNTAGT. This CDR3 has 15 amino acids.

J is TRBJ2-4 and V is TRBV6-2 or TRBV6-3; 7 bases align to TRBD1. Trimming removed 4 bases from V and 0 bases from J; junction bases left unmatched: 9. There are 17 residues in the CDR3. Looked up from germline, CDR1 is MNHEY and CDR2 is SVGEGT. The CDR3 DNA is TGTGCCAGCAGTTCGCCCGGGACAGACCTAGCCAAAAACATTCAGTACTTC. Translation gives CASSSPGTDLAKNIQYF.

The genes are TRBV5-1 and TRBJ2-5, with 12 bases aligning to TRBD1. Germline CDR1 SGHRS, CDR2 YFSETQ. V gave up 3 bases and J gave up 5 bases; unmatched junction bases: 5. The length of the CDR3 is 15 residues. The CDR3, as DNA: TGCGCCAGCAGCTGGGGACAGGGGGCCGGTGAGACCCAGTACTTC. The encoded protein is CASSWGQGAGETQYF.

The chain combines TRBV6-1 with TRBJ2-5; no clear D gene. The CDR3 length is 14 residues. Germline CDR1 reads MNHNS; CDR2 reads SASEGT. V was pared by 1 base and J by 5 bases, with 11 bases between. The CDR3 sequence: CASSEGWHSETQYF. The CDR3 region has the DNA TGTGCCAGCAGTGAAGGCTGGCATTCGGAGACCCAGTACTTC.

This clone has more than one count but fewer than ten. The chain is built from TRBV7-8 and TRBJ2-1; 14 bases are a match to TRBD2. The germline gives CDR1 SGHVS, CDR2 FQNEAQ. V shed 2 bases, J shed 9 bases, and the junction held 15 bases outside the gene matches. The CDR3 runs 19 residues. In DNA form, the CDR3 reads TGTGCCAGCAGCTTAAGGAGGCTAGGGACTAGCGGGAGCCGGGGTGAGCAGTTCTTC. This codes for CASSLRRLGTSGSRGEQFF.

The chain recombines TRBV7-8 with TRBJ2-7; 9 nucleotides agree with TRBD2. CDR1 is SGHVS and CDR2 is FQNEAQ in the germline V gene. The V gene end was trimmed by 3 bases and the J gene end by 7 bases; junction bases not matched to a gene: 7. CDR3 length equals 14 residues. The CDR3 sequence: CASSFSGSWKEQYF. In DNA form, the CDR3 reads TGTGCCAGCAGCTTTAGCGGGAGTTGGAAGGAGCAGTACTTC.

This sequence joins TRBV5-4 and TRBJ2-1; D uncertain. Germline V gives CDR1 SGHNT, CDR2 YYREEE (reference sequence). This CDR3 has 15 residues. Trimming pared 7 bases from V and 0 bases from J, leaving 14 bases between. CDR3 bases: TGTGCCAGCGGTACCAGGCGAAGCTCCTACAATGAGCAGTTCTTC. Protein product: CASGTRRSSYNEQFF. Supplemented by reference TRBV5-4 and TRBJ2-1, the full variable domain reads ETGVTQSPTHLIKTRGQQVTLRCSSQSGHNTVSWYQQALGQGPQFIFQYYREEENGRGNFPPRFSGLQFPNYSSELNVNALELDDSALYLCASGTRRSSYNEQFFGPGTRLTVL.

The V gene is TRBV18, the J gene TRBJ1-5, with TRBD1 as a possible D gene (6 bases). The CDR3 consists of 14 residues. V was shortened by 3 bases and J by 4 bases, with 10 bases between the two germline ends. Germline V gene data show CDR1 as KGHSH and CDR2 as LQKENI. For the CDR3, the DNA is TGTGCCAGCTCACCGCCGGGACAAAATCAGCCCCAGCATTTT. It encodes CASSPPGQNQPQHF.

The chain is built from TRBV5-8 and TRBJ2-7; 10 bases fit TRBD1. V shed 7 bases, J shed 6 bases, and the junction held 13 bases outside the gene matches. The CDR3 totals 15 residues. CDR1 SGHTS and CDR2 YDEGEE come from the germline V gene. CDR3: CASYLRDRGPGEQYF. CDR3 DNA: TGTGCCAGCTACCTCCGGGACAGGGGTCCGGGCGAGCAGTACTTC.

This CDR3 reads CASSPRGQETQYF. The CDR3 DNA is TGTGCCAGCAGCCCACGGGGACAAGAGACCCAGTACTTC. The chain links TRBV5-4 to TRBJ2-5, with a weak D call TRBD2 (5 bases). Trimming took 4 bases from V and 2 from J, leaving 9 bases between them. The CDR3 covers 13 residues. Germline values: CDR1 SGHNT, CDR2 YYREEE (reference sequence). Filled out from reference TRBV5-4 and TRBJ2-5, the complete variable domain reads ETGVTQSPTHLIKTRGQQVTLRCSSQSGHNTVSWYQQALGQGPQFIFQYYREEENGRGNFPPRFSGLQFPNYSSELNVNALELDDSALYLCASSPRGQETQYFGPGTRLLVL.

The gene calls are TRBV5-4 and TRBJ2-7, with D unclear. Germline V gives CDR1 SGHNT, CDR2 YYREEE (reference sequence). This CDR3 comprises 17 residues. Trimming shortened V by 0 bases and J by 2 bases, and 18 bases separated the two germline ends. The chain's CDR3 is CASSLAGSSGFAYEQYF. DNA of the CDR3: TGTGCCAGCAGCTTGGCGGGTAGCTCCGGGTTCGCCTACGAGCAGTACTTC.

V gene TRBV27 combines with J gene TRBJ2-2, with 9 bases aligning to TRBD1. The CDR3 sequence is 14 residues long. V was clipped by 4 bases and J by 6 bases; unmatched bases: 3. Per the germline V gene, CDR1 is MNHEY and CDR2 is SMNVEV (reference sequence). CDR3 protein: CASSSGTGPGELFF. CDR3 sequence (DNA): TGTGCCAGCAGTTCCGGGACAGGGCCCGGGGAGCTGTTTTTT.

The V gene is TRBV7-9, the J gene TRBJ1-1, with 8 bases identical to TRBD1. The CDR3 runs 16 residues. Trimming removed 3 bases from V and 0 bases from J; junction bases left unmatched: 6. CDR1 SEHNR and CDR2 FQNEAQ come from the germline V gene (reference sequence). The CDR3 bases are TGTGCCAGCAGCTTGGGCCACAGGGGGGTGAACACTGAAGCTTTCTTT. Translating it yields CASSLGHRGVNTEAFF.

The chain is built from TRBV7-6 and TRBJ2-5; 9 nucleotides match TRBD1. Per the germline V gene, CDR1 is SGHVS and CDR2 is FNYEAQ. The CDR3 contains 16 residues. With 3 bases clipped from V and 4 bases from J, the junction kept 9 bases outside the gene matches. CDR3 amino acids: CASSFASGTGTETQYF. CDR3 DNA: TGTGCCAGCAGCTTCGCCTCCGGGACAGGGACAGAGACCCAGTACTTC.

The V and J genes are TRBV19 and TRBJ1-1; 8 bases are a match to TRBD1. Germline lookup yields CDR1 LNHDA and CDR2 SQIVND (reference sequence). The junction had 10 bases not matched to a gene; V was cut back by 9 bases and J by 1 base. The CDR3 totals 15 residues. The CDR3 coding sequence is TGTGCCAGCTTATTTTTCGGACAGGGGAACACTGAAGCTTTCTTT. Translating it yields CASLFFGQGNTEAFF.

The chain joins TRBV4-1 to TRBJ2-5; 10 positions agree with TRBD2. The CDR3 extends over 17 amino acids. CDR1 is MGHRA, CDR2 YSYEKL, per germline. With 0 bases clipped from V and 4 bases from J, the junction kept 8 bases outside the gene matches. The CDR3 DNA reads TGCGCCAGCAGCCAAGATCCAGCGGGAGGGCCGGTAGAGACCCAGTACTTC. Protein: CASSQDPAGGPVETQYF.

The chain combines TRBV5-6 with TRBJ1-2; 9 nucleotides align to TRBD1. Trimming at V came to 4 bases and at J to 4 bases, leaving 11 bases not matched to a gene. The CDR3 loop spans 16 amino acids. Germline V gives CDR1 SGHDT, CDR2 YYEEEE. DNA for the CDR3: TGTGCCAGCAGCCCGGATGGTACAGGGGGCCCCTATGGCTACACCTTC. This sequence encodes CASSPDGTGGPYGYTF.

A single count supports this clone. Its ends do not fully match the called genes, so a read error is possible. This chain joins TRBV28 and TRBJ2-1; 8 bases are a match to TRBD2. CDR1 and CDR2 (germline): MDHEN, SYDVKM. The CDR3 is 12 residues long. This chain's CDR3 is CASNLAGHEQFF. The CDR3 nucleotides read TGTGCCAGCAATTTAGCGGGACATGAGCAGTTCTTC.

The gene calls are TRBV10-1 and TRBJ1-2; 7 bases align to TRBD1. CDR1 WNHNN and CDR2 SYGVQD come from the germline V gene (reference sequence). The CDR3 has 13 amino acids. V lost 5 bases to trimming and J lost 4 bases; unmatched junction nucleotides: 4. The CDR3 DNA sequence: TGCGCCAGCAGTCCGACAGGGTCCTATGGCTACACCTTC. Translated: CASSPTGSYGYTF.

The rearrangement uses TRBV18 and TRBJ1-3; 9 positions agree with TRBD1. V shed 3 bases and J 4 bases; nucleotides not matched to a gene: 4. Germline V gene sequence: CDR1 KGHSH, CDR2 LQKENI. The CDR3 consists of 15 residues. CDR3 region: CASSPRTGDGNTIYF. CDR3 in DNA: TGTGCCAGCTCACCCCGGACAGGGGACGGAAACACCATATATTTT.